The 19 T cell receptor beta chains listed next were all sequenced from one sample in a study of shared clonotypes between healthy human individuals. This table comes from immunoSEQ multiplex PCR, and its TCRdb copy is limited to in-frame clones, with some not included. Of fewer than 350,000 clones in the sample, around 86% are singletons; the top ten hold about a sixth. The sample was memory CD8+ T cells sorted from blood. Subset defined: CD45RO+ cells pooled with CCR7-negative TemRA cells. All receptors come from a man younger than 35 in good health.

The chain carries TRBV6-5 and TRBJ2-5; D possibly uses TRBD1 or TRBD2 (5 bases each). Trimming pared 2 bases from V and 7 bases from J, leaving 17 bases between. The CDR3 is 15 amino acids. Germline lookup yields CDR1 MNHEY and CDR2 SVGAGI. CDR3: CASSYNRPWSGTQYF. The CDR3 DNA follows: TGTGCCAGCAGTTACAACAGGCCCTGGAGCGGGACCCAGTACTTC.

Points on this clone: Other nucleotide sequences in the sample specify the same CDR3. V usage is TRBV5-1 and J usage is TRBJ2-7; D uncertain. Germline assignment: CDR1 SGHRS and CDR2 YFSETQ. V was cut by 3 bases and J by 0 bases, with 7 bases left in between. The CDR3 runs 13 residues. The CDR3 here is CASSWGPSYEQYF. The CDR3 DNA is TGCGCCAGCAGCTGGGGTCCCTCCTACGAGCAGTACTTC.

V is TRBV10-1 and J is TRBJ2-3; 7 nucleotides agree with TRBD2. The germline V gene encodes CDR1 WNHNN and CDR2 SYGVQD (reference sequence). V was pared by 4 bases and J by 0 bases, with 10 bases of the junction left unmatched. CDR3 length equals 17 residues. The CDR3 loop reads CASSGFGLADSTDTQYF. The CDR3 DNA reads as TGCGCCAGCAGTGGATTTGGGCTAGCGGACAGCACAGATACGCAGTATTTT.

This rearrangement joins TRBV6-1 to TRBJ2-5; D unresolved. V was pared by 0 bases and J by 1 base, with 6 bases between. The CDR3 has 14 residues. CDR1 MNHNS and CDR2 SASEGT come from the germline V gene. The CDR3 region is CASSEAGSQETQYF. As DNA, the CDR3 is TGTGCCAGCAGTGAAGCAGGGTCCCAAGAGACCCAGTACTTC.

The chain joins TRBV10-3 to TRBJ2-5; D may be TRBD2 (6 bases). V was trimmed by 0 bases and J by 2 bases, leaving 13 bases between them. Per germline, CDR1 ENHRY and CDR2 SYGVKD. This CDR3 is 16 amino acids long. CDR3 region: CAISESKEGLQETQYF. CDR3 DNA sequence: TGTGCCATCAGTGAGTCGAAAGAGGGACTGCAAGAGACCCAGTACTTC.

This chain uses TRBV15 with TRBJ2-1; possibly TRBD2 for D (5 bases). This CDR3 has 14 amino acids. Germline CDR1 LNHNV, CDR2 YYDKDF (reference sequence). V was shortened by 4 bases and J by 6 bases, with 13 bases between the two germline ends. The CDR3 loop is CATSIGGSGNEQFF. CDR3 sequence (DNA): TGTGCCACCAGCATCGGTGGCAGCGGCAATGAGCAGTTCTTC.

The CDR3 DNA follows: TGTGCCAGCGCTTCGGTTAGCACAGATACGCAGTATTTT. Translated, it gives CASASVSTDTQYF. The chain joins TRBV13 to TRBJ2-3, with no clear D. The CDR3 length is 13 residues. CDR1 and CDR2 (germline): PRHDT, FYEKMQ (reference sequence). V dropped 8 bases and J dropped 0 bases, with 9 bases sitting between them.

V usage is TRBV10-3 and J usage is TRBJ1-2, with 8 bases identical to TRBD1. Looked up from germline, CDR1 is ENHRY and CDR2 is SYGVKD. Trimming took 4 bases from V and 13 from J; bases not matched to a gene: 8. This CDR3 has 12 residues. In DNA, the CDR3 is TGTGCCATCAGTGGGGCAGGGGGCTCGTCCACCTTC. It translates to CAISGAGGSSTF.

V is TRBV7-2 and J is TRBJ2-3, with TRBD1 matching over 12 bases. The CDR3 contains 17 residues. CDR1 and CDR2 from the germline V gene are SGHTA and FQGNSA. The V gene end was trimmed by 5 bases and the J gene end by 2 bases; junction bases not matched to a gene: 8. The CDR3 reads CASSRPGTGGVTDTQYF. CDR3 DNA: TGTGCCAGCAGCCGTCCCGGGACAGGGGGCGTCACAGATACGCAGTATTTT.

The rearrangement joins TRBV4-1 to TRBJ2-3, with D perhaps TRBD2 (6 bases). V lost 3 bases, J lost 5 bases, and 15 bases lay in between. Germline CDR1 is MGHRA and CDR2 is YSYEKL. There are 15 residues in the CDR3. CDR3 nucleotide sequence: TGCGCCAGCAGCCAGGGGAGGCTTGAACAAGATACGCAGTATTTT. The encoded protein is CASSQGRLEQDTQYF.

The CDR3 nucleotides are TGTGCCAGCAGCTTACCCGCCGGCCTACAAGAGACCCAGTACTTC. Amino acids: CASSLPAGLQETQYF. The genes are TRBV11-2 and TRBJ2-5; D call uncertain. CDR3 length: 15 residues. Germline CDR1 is SGHAT and CDR2 is FQNNGV. V lost 2 bases and J 2 bases, leaving 12 bases between the germline ends.

The rearrangement uses TRBV5-4 and TRBJ2-7, with 7 bases fitting TRBD2. The CDR3 loop spans 13 amino acids. V lost 6 bases to trimming and J lost 3 bases; unmatched junction nucleotides: 6. CDR1 and CDR2 from the germline V gene are SGHNT and YYREEE (reference sequence). The CDR3 nucleotides are TGTGCCAGCACCCGGGGGGACGGCTACGAGCAGTACTTC. This encodes CASTRGDGYEQYF.

This clone showed up just a few times. This rearrangement joins TRBV5-1 to TRBJ2-7; TRBD2 agrees at 14 bases. The CDR3 is 16 residues long. CDR1 SGHRS and CDR2 YFSETQ come from the germline V gene. The V and J ends lost 5 bases and 0 bases, in that order; junction bases with no gene match: 4. The CDR3 protein is CASSWTSGGSSYEQYF. CDR3 bases: TGCGCCAGCAGTTGGACTAGCGGGGGGAGCTCCTACGAGCAGTACTTC.

The CDR3 bases are TGCAGCGTTGAAGATCAGGCTAGCGTCGATGAGCAGTTCTTC. This sequence encodes CSVEDQASVDEQFF. This sequence joins TRBV29-1 and TRBJ2-1; possibly TRBD2 for D (6 bases). Trimming stripped 0 bases from V and 8 bases from J, with 14 bases between. This CDR3 spans 14 amino acids. CDR1 SQVTM and CDR2 ANQGSEA come from the germline V gene.

This chain uses TRBV2 with TRBJ1-1, with TRBD1 matching 10 bases. The length of the CDR3 is 16 residues. Unmatched junction bases numbered 9, after V lost 3 bases and J lost 5 bases. Germline CDR1 and CDR2: SNHLY and FYNNEI. In nucleotides, the CDR3 is TGTGCCAGCAGTGATGAACCGGGACAGGGGAGGACTGAAGCTTTCTTT. Its protein product is CASSDEPGQGRTEAFF. The full variable domain, rest sourced from reference TRBV2 and TRBJ1-1, is EPEVTQTPSHQVTQMGQEVILRCVPISNHLYFYWYRQILGQKVEFLVSFYNNEISEKSEIFDDQFSVERPDGSNFTLKIRSTKLEDSAMYFCASSDEPGQGRTEAFFGQGTRLTVV.

The chain has TRBV19 and TRBJ2-7; D uncertain. CDR1 is LNHDA, CDR2 SQIVND, per germline (reference sequence). With 0 bases removed from V and 4 bases from J, the gap between germline ends came to 7 bases. This CDR3 is 13 amino acids long. This chain's CDR3 is CASSIDEEYEQYF. The CDR3 bases are TGTGCCAGTAGTATAGATGAGGAATACGAGCAGTACTTC.

V gene TRBV6-5 combines with J gene TRBJ2-7; the match to TRBD1 covers 8 bases. Per germline, CDR1 MNHEY and CDR2 SVGAGI. Germline trimming cut 0 bases from V and 7 bases from J; bases unmatched to any gene: 8. The CDR3 sequence is 15 residues long. CDR3 bases: TGTGCCAGCAGTTACTCATCGCAGGGGGCAGATGAGCAGTACTTC. It encodes CASSYSSQGADEQYF.

This chain joins TRBV29-1 and TRBJ2-1; D is uncertain. Germline assignment: CDR1 SQVTM and CDR2 ANQGSEA. The CDR3 length is 13 residues. The germline V and J ends were trimmed by 2 bases and 6 bases, with 11 bases remaining between them. CDR3: CSVELSSPNEQFF. CDR3 nucleotide sequence: TGCAGCGTTGAACTGTCCAGTCCCAATGAGCAGTTCTTC.

This sequence joins TRBV6-1 and TRBJ1-1, with 9 bases fitting TRBD1. V lost 7 bases, J lost 1 base, and 7 bases stayed unmatched. The CDR3 consists of 15 residues. Germline values: CDR1 MNHNS, CDR2 SASEGT. The CDR3: CASIVRDRANTEAFF. The DNA of the CDR3 is TGTGCCAGCATCGTCCGGGACAGGGCGAACACTGAAGCTTTCTTT.